These T cell receptor delta chains were read from a single sample in a study of Vδ1+ human thymocytes. TCRdb re-called the multiplex PCR reads with CATT. The sample holds 45,000 to 60,000 delta-chain clones, about a sixth seen once. The sequenced sample consisted of Vdelta1+ gamma-delta thymocytes from the thymus. The receptor source for this set is a boy younger than two who had congenital heart surgery. Each CDR3 is given without its conserved first and last residue. The order of the fields is J gene, V gene, D gene, CDR3 protein. D genes are given only for firm matches.

J gene: TRDJ1
V gene: TRDV1
D gene: TRDD2
CDR3 protein: ALGELVPTPTDTDKLI

J gene: TRDJ1
V gene: TRDV1
D gene: .
CDR3 protein: ALRLRSRRTDKLI

J gene: TRDJ1
V gene: TRDV1
D gene: TRDD2
CDR3 protein: ALGAPPSYVVGVRGLHHTDKLI

J gene: TRDJ1
V gene: TRDV1
D gene: TRDD3
CDR3 protein: ALGELRPPYWGIPHTDKLI

J gene: TRDJ1
V gene: TRDV1
D gene: TRDD2
CDR3 protein: ALGEPDPRPSYLLLGFTDKLI

J gene: TRDJ1
V gene: TRDV1
D gene: TRDD3
CDR3 protein: ALGDLLSVPGGYPYTDKLI

J gene: TRDJ1
V gene: TRDV1
D gene: .
CDR3 protein: ALGDLFPPVHHTDKLI

J gene: TRDJ1
V gene: TRDV1
D gene: TRDD3
CDR3 protein: ALGELLVLVLGDTYTDKLI

J gene: TRDJ1
V gene: TRDV1
D gene: TRDD3
CDR3 protein: ALGEVLRVSYGTGGSSATDKLI

J gene: TRDJ1
V gene: TRDV1
D gene: .
CDR3 protein: ALGPHLGWNKLI

J gene: TRDJ1
V gene: TRDV1
D gene: .
CDR3 protein: ALGELRVLNCDGTDKLI

J gene: TRDJ1
V gene: TRDV1
D gene: .
CDR3 protein: ALGRLSLVPLDPQQDKLI

J gene: TRDJ1
V gene: TRDV1
D gene: .
CDR3 protein: ALGELNDLGPGGPYTDKLI

J gene: TRDJ1
V gene: TRDV1
D gene: TRDD2
CDR3 protein: ALGDRFLRPGIPLYTDKLI

J gene: TRDJ1
V gene: TRDV1
D gene: TRDD3
CDR3 protein: ALGVPFALTGGTYTDKLI

J gene: TRDJ1
V gene: TRDV1
D gene: TRDD3
CDR3 protein: ALGELAGGYPYTDKLI

J gene: TRDJ1
V gene: TRDV1
D gene: .
CDR3 protein: ALGELRRWLPSLFTGAMENKLI

J gene: TRDJ1
V gene: TRDV1
D gene: .
CDR3 protein: ALGEPPSADKLI

J gene: TRDJ1
V gene: TRDV1
D gene: TRDD3
CDR3 protein: ALGDRAPTVLGDSGLI

J gene: TRDJ1
V gene: TRDV2
D gene: TRDD3
CDR3 protein: ACDTEYSWGIYTDKFI

J gene: TRDJ1
V gene: TRDV1
D gene: .
CDR3 protein: ALGETFFGGLYTDKLI

J gene: TRDJ1
V gene: TRDV1
D gene: TRDD3
CDR3 protein: ALGELPPLLGTKFKTDKLI

J gene: TRDJ1
V gene: TRDV1
D gene: TRDD3
CDR3 protein: ALGELLQPIYWGISDKLI

J gene: TRDJ1
V gene: TRDV1
D gene: TRDD3
CDR3 protein: ALGLGTGLPTNFWGIRGRITDKLI

J gene: TRDJ1
V gene: TRDV1
D gene: .
CDR3 protein: ALGKVGLGIDKLI

J gene: TRDJ1
V gene: TRDV1
D gene: .
CDR3 protein: ALGEGELLFKGQLI

J gene: TRDJ1
V gene: TRDV1
D gene: TRDD3
CDR3 protein: ALGVRFPYWGIIGYTDKLI

J gene: TRDJ1
V gene: TRDV1
D gene: TRDD2
CDR3 protein: ALGELVILPTGLKGINADKLI

J gene: TRDJ1
V gene: TRDV1
D gene: TRDD3
CDR3 protein: ALGELIGWGYHTDKLI

J gene: TRDJ1
V gene: TRDV1
D gene: TRDD3
CDR3 protein: ALGGPSSYTGGSDTDKLI

J gene: TRDJ1
V gene: TRDV1
D gene: .
CDR3 protein: ALGSLRGSGASLYTDKLI

J gene: TRDJ1
V gene: TRDV1
D gene: TRDD2
CDR3 protein: ALGSYVVPGSHNTDKLI

J gene: TRDJ1
V gene: TRDV2
D gene: .
CDR3 protein: ACGRSRGSELI

J gene: TRDJ1
V gene: TRDV1
D gene: .
CDR3 protein: ALGERGTYEGLARGYTDKLI

J gene: TRDJ1
V gene: TRDV1
D gene: TRDD3
CDR3 protein: ALGDLGDITDKLI

J gene: TRDJ1
V gene: TRDV1
D gene: TRDD3
CDR3 protein: ALITRANSYWGIPYTDKLI

J gene: TRDJ1
V gene: TRDV1
D gene: TRDD3
CDR3 protein: ALGASTRLGDSDTDKLI

J gene: TRDJ1
V gene: TRDV1
D gene: .
CDR3 protein: ALGGQRGVMWDPSTDKLI

J gene: TRDJ1
V gene: TRDV1
D gene: TRDD3
CDR3 protein: ALGELRGIRADKLI

J gene: TRDJ1
V gene: TRDV1
D gene: TRDD3
CDR3 protein: ALGGPRWGIRHTDKLI

J gene: TRDJ1
V gene: TRDV1
D gene: .
CDR3 protein: ALGERSSSALKLI

J gene: TRDJ1
V gene: TRDV1
D gene: .
CDR3 protein: ALGDSLPRSRPAGIPRPDKLI

J gene: TRDJ1
V gene: TRDV1
D gene: TRDD3
CDR3 protein: ALGVTPRGIRGYTDKLI

J gene: TRDJ1
V gene: TRDV1
D gene: TRDD3
CDR3 protein: ALGELGPWSLLVLGDKGYTDKLI

J gene: TRDJ1
V gene: TRDV1
D gene: .
CDR3 protein: ALGEVADRGPPGYTDKLI

J gene: TRDJ1
V gene: TRDV1
D gene: TRDD3
CDR3 protein: ALGSNPPTTCTGGYAVVDKLI

J gene: TRDJ1
V gene: TRDV2
D gene: TRDD3
CDR3 protein: ACELGDTADKLI

J gene: TRDJ1
V gene: TRDV1
D gene: TRDD3
CDR3 protein: ALGGKGKDMGDLHRDKLI

J gene: TRDJ1
V gene: TRDV1
D gene: TRDD3
CDR3 protein: ALGDISVTGGTHTLSTDKLI

J gene: TRDJ1
V gene: TRDV1
D gene: .
CDR3 protein: ALGSSYGGYTDKLI

J gene: TRDJ1
V gene: TRDV1
D gene: TRDD3
CDR3 protein: ALGETPYLLPTGGYPDKLI

J gene: TRDJ1
V gene: TRDV1
D gene: TRDD3
CDR3 protein: ALGELPLPRGWGIPYTDKLI

J gene: TRDJ1
V gene: TRDV1
D gene: TRDD3
CDR3 protein: ALGELLRASYGYWGIRTDKLI